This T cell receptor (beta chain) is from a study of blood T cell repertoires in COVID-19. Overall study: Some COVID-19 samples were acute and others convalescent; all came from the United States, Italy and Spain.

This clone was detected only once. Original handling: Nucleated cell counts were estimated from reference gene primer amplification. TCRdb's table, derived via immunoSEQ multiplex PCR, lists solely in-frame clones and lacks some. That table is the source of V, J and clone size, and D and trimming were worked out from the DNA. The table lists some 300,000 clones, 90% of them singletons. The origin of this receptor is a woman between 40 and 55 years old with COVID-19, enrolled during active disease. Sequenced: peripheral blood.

The CDR3 region has the DNA TGTGCCAGCAGTTTATCGCAGGTTAGAAATGAGCAGTTCTTC. Translating gives CASSLSQVRNEQFF. This rearrangement joins TRBV27 to TRBJ2-1; no clear D gene. CDR3 length equals 14 residues. The V gene's germline CDR1 is MNHEY and CDR2 SMNVEV (reference sequence). Between the trimmed V and J ends, which lost 0 bases and 7 bases, there was a span of 10 bases.